This T cell receptor beta chain derives from a study of shared clonotypes between healthy human individuals (dated by TCRdb to 2020 to 2021). At the level of the whole study: Two women and a few men aged 18 to 49 years were included in the cohort. To estimate repertoire size and how much clonotypes are shared between individuals, the study performed deep sequencing of blood TCR repertoires from about 5 healthy adults. To increase sequencing depth and limit assay-specific biases, different laboratories used diverse techniques to prepare libraries and sequence TCR repertoires. Each donor's leukapheresis produced roughly between roughly 0.9 and 9 billion PBMCs.

TCR CDR3 regions were amplified from genomic DNA by multiplex PCR using the deep immunoSEQ assay. Genomic DNA extracted from each cell subset was distributed evenly over all wells of several immunoSEQ 96-well plates, and each plate served as one replicate. For unsorted PBMC, each replicate PCR was loaded with approximately 300 ng genomic DNA, equivalent to 30,000 or so T cell genomes. Ten immunoSEQ deep assay plates were used to sequence the unsorted PBMC genomic DNA. The purified libraries were quantified using a Qubit 3.0 fluorometer, sized with a Bioanalyzer 2100, and then quantified again using the KAPA Library Quantification kit. A separate single-read 150-cycle Illumina NextSeq 550 flow cell was used to sequence each immunoSEQ 96-well plate. The study's processing was this. The immunoSEQ output contained only junctional sequences without quality scores, so filtering could not match that applied to full-length reads. Sequences were annotated with PyIR, a Python wrapper for IgBLAST v1.9, and V/J genes and CDR3 were assigned using IMGT germline references. Reads with weak V/J assignments (E-value above 1e-6), missing CDR3, stop codons, out-of-frame junctions, or ambiguous translated residues were removed. V3J clonotypes were defined by identical inferred V gene, J gene, and CDR3 amino acid sequence. To compute the percentage overlap between repertoires, the number of shared unique clonotypes was divided by the size of the smaller repertoire. RTK rarefaction, the Chao1 estimator, and Recon v2.1 estimates of unobserved clonotypes were used to assess repertoire richness. TCRdb mirrors the immuneACCESS table, restricted to in-frame sequences. Some clones are absent from its copies; in checked studies, under half trace to an unresolved V gene, and the reason for the others is unknown. That table gives V, J and clone size, and the DNA gave D and trimming. In all, the sample holds roughly 450,000 clones, and less than 85% of those were seen once. The top ten clonotypes cover under 15% of the sample.

Donors were healthy HIV-negative adults with no recently reported acute infections or vaccinations. Only Caucasian adults living in Nashville, Tennessee, USA were represented among the donors. For unsorted samples, 90 million or so PBMCs were counted and genomic DNA was extracted with the QIAamp DNA Blood Mini kit. Blood was collected by leukapheresis, and PBMCs were isolated by Ficoll-Histopaque density gradient centrifugation and then cryopreserved in liquid nitrogen vapor phase. Inclusive of the bounding cysteine and phenylalanine, the CDR3 is 15 residues long. Of the read, only the CDR3 DNA is kept; its 45 bases are in frame from base 1. V is trimmed back by 7 bases and J by 4 bases, and the junction contains 7 bases that no gene match accounts for. CDR1 and CDR2 (SGDLS, YYNGEE) derive from the germline V gene. Broad study findings and their caveats: The small number of donors limited the genetic and exposure-history diversity represented. Based on pairwise subsampling, the degree of clonotype sharing among donors was expected to be affected by sequencing depth. Sampling was restricted to blood, and TCR repertoires in tissue are likely to differ from TCR repertoires in blood.

As concerns this clone: The specificity of this receptor is unknown. Base qualities were left out, and no much larger clone turns up one base away.

The sequence links TRBV9 to TRBJ2-2, with 10 middle bases fitting TRBD1. This receptor was obtained from a woman in her 40s in good health. Some clones in this sample may be carry-over from other donors' samples. Sequenced material: PBMCs. CDR3 loop: CASGRTGGSTGELFF. The DNA reads TGTGCCAGCGGACGGACAGGGGGATCCACCGGGGAGCTGTTTTTT.